Below, one T cell receptor beta chain is given with its context. The source of the sample is a study of blood T cell repertoires in COVID-19. Overall study context: PBMCs, B-cell-depleted T cells, or T cells were the source of the cDNA or gDNA that made up the material.

V dropped 6 bases and J dropped 1 base, with 9 bases sitting between them. CDR3 size: 12 residues. CDR1 and CDR2 from the germline V gene are SQVTM and ANQGSEA. Study processing details: It was from reference gene primer amplification that nucleated cell counts were estimated. Assay: immunoSEQ multiplex PCR; the TCRdb copy retains only in-frame clones and omits some. From that table come the V and J calls and clone size; the DNA was used to work out D and trimming. The sample has 8,000 or so clones, about four fifths seen once. This TCR came from a human donor in a cohort sampled during active COVID-19. This chain uses TRBV29-1 with TRBJ1-1; D call uncertain. Sequenced material: peripheral blood. The CDR3 bases are TGCAGCGTACGGGAGTGGAACACTGAAGCTTTCTTT. Its translation: CSVREWNTEAFF.